These T cell receptor beta chains were read from a single sample in a study of control samples from healthy donors and cancer patients. Sequenced by immunoSEQ multiplex PCR; TCRdb stores in-frame clones only, minus some. The data show about 270,000 clones, with about four fifths seen just once and about 14% held by the top ten. Sequenced input: PBMCs. These receptor sequences come from an older woman with lung cancer. Both conserved end residues are part of each CDR3. A D gene is named only where the DNA matches it firmly. Only some rows state a clone size, as once, few, many or a class for expanded clones.

v_gene	len	j_gene	abundance	d_gene	CDR3aa	CDR3nt
TRBV7-2	13	TRBJ1-2	-	-	CASSFGTNYGYTF	TGTGCCAGCAGTTTCGGCACTAACTATGGCTACACCTTC
TRBV19	14	TRBJ2-2	few	-	CASSTGSVAGELFF	TGTGCCAGTAGTACTGGTAGTGTGGCCGGGGAGCTGTTTTTT
TRBV7-3	14	TRBJ2-2	-	-	CASSLTSGTGELFF	TGTGCCAGCAGCTTAACGTCAGGGACCGGGGAGCTGTTTTTT
TRBV9	15	TRBJ2-7	-	TRBD2	CASSVGTSGIYEQYF	TGTGCCAGCAGCGTGGGGACTAGCGGGATATACGAGCAGTACTTC
TRBV19	12	TRBJ2-5	-	-	CASSAYEETQYF	TGTGCCAGTAGTGCATACGAGGAGACCCAGTACTTC
TRBV7-8	14	TRBJ1-4	-	TRBD1	CASSLGQGTEKLFF	TGTGCCAGCAGCCTCGGACAGGGTACTGAAAAACTGTTTTTT
TRBV5-5	14	TRBJ1-6	-	-	CASSPQGSDSPLHF	TGTGCCAGCAGCCCACAGGGATCCGATTCACCCCTCCACTTT
TRBV7-3	14	TRBJ1-2	few	-	CASSLKAGESGYTF	TGTGCCAGCAGCTTAAAAGCGGGGGAAAGTGGCTACACCTTC
TRBV9	15	TRBJ1-2	-	-	CASSVDPTANYGYTF	TGTGCCAGCAGCGTAGATCCGACAGCTAACTATGGCTACACCTTC
TRBV19	14	TRBJ1-2	-	TRBD1	CASSIFRTGGGYTF	TGTGCCAGTAGTATTTTCAGGACAGGGGGTGGCTACACCTTC
TRBV19	13	TRBJ2-7	-	-	CASSMGQDYEQYF	TGTGCCAGTAGTATGGGGCAGGACTACGAGCAGTACTTC
TRBV2	15	TRBJ1-4	-	-	CASSDAGRRNEKLFF	TGTGCCAGCAGTGATGCGGGACGGCGTAATGAAAAACTGTTTTTT
TRBV6-1	15	TRBJ2-2	-	-	CASSESGLGTGELFF	TGTGCCAGCAGTGAATCAGGGCTGGGCACCGGGGAGCTGTTTTTT
TRBV28	13	TRBJ2-7	-	-	CASRPQGSYEQYF	TGTGCCAGCCGCCCGCAGGGGTCCTACGAGCAGTACTTC
TRBV4-1	16	TRBJ2-7	-	-	CASSHDSGAATYEQYF	TGCGCCAGCAGCCACGACTCAGGGGCTGCCACCTACGAGCAGTACTTC
TRBV24-1	16	TRBJ2-1	few	-	CATSGGWRIALNEQFF	TGTGCCACCAGTGGAGGTTGGCGAATTGCCCTTAATGAGCAGTTCTTC
TRBV15	14	TRBJ2-3	-	-	CATSREVFADTQYF	TGTGCCACCAGCAGAGAAGTTTTCGCAGATACGCAGTATTTT
TRBV19	15	TRBJ2-1	-	TRBD2	CASMVGDSGGNEQFF	TGTGCCAGTATGGTCGGGGATAGCGGGGGAAATGAGCAGTTCTTC
TRBV5-1	14	TRBJ2-5	few	-	CASSAGTAPQTQYF	TGCGCCAGCAGCGCGGGGACAGCCCCCCAGACCCAGTACTTC
TRBV5-1	16	TRBJ2-1	-	-	CASSLEGVSSYNEQFF	TGCGCCAGCAGCTTGGAGGGGGTGAGCTCCTACAATGAGCAGTTCTTC
TRBV10-1	15	TRBJ1-3	-	-	CASSESGGNGNTIYF	TGCGCCAGCAGTGAGTCGGGGGGAAATGGAAACACCATATATTTT
TRBV20-1	10	TRBJ1-4	-	-	CSARAEKLFF	TGCAGTGCTAGAGCGGAAAAACTGTTTTTT
TRBV5-6	14	TRBJ1-6	-	-	CASSLGDENSPLHF	TGTGCCAGCAGCTTGGGGGATGAAAATTCACCCCTCCACTTT
TRBV4-2	13	TRBJ1-6	-	-	CASSQVGNSPLHF	TGTGCCAGCAGCCAAGTTGGCAATTCACCCCTCCACTTT
TRBV10-3	15	TRBJ2-1	-	-	CAISESWGSGNEQFF	TGTGCCATCAGTGAGTCATGGGGTAGCGGCAATGAGCAGTTCTTC
TRBV5-8	16	TRBJ1-5	-	TRBD1	CASSLKGQGGNQPQHF	TGTGCCAGCAGCTTGAAGGGACAGGGTGGCAATCAGCCCCAGCATTTT
TRBV5-1	18	TRBJ1-2	-	TRBD1	CASSLGRGQGAANYGYTF	TGCGCCAGCAGCTTGGGACGGGGACAGGGGGCAGCTAACTATGGCTACACCTTC
TRBV25-1	15	TRBJ1-6	-	-	CASSELRGDNSPLHF	TGTGCCAGCAGTGAACTCCGGGGGGATAATTCACCCCTCCACTTT
TRBV11-2	15	TRBJ2-7	-	TRBD2	CASSLVASGTHEQYF	TGTGCCAGCAGCTTAGTGGCTAGCGGGACCCACGAGCAGTACTTC
TRBV27	14	TRBJ1-5	-	-	CASSPQLTGQPQHF	TGTGCCAGCAGTCCGCAATTGACAGGTCAGCCCCAGCATTTT
TRBV5-1	16	TRBJ1-3	-	-	CASSAGVGLSGNTIYF	TGCGCCAGCAGCGCGGGAGTGGGTCTCTCTGGAAACACCATATATTTT
TRBV10-2	16	TRBJ1-3	-	-	CASSETRGSPGNTIYF	TGCGCCAGCAGTGAGACCAGGGGATCACCTGGAAACACCATATATTTT
TRBV3-1/TRBV3-2	14	TRBJ2-4	once	TRBD2	CASSQEGGGGIQYF	TGTGCCAGCAGCCAAGAGGGCGGGGGTGGCATTCAGTACTTC